These 3 T cell receptor beta chains came from one sample sequenced in a study of blood T cell repertoires in COVID-19. TCRdb's table, derived via immunoSEQ multiplex PCR, lists solely in-frame clones and lacks some. The profile shows about 21,000 clones, 75% to 85% of them singletons. Sequenced input: peripheral blood. These receptors were obtained from a man at least 80 years old with acute or convalescent COVID-19.

This rearrangement joins TRBV25-1 to TRBJ1-5, with D possibly TRBD1 on 6 matching bases. The CDR3 totals 18 residues. CDR1 and CDR2 from the germline V gene are MGHDK and SYGVNS. V was shortened by 6 bases and J by 0 bases, with 21 bases between the two germline ends. In nucleotides, the CDR3 is TGTGCCAGCAGGGACCGAGGACAGCCTGTATATAGCAATCAGCCCCAGCATTTT. It encodes CASRDRGQPVYSNQPQHF.

The chain is built from TRBV5-1 and TRBJ2-7; 11 bases map to TRBD2. The CDR3 contains 16 residues. V lost 1 base, J lost 3 bases, and 6 bases stayed unmatched. Looked up from germline, CDR1 is SGHRS and CDR2 is YFSETQ. The CDR3 loop reads CASSLTPGLAVYEQYF. CDR3 DNA sequence: TGCGCCAGCAGCTTGACACCGGGACTAGCGGTCTACGAGCAGTACTTC. Full variable domain (outside the CDR3, taken from reference TRBV5-1 and TRBJ2-7): KAGVTQTPRYLIKTRGQQVTLSCSPISGHRSVSWYQQTPGQGLQFLFEYFSETQRNKGNFPGRFSGRQFSNSRSEMNVSTLELGDSALYLCASSLTPGLAVYEQYFGPGTRLTVT.

This rearrangement joins TRBV29-1 to TRBJ1-2; 7 bases line up with TRBD1. The CDR3 is 11 residues long. The V and J ends lost 3 bases and 6 bases, in that order; junction bases with no gene match: 1. The V gene's germline CDR1 is SQVTM and CDR2 ANQGSEA. The CDR3 DNA follows: TGCAGCGTTGAGCAGGGGGATGGCTACACCTTC. Amino acid sequence: CSVEQGDGYTF.